This T cell receptor (beta chain) stems from a study of blood T cell repertoires in COVID-19. Sequencing was performed with immunoSEQ multiplex PCR; in TCRdb, only in-frame clones are kept and a portion is missing. The top ten hold about 3% of the sample, which has 200,000 to 250,000 clones, approximately 86% seen once. The CDR3 is 14 amino acids. Per the germline V gene, CDR1 is SGHTA and CDR2 is FQGNSA. V gave up 5 bases and J gave up 0 bases, with 11 bases separating them. This chain uses TRBV7-2 with TRBJ2-7; possible D gene TRBD1, 6 bases. Sequencing was done on a sample of peripheral blood. This TCR was recovered from a man aged 55 to 70 with acute or convalescent COVID-19. CDR3 loop: CASSRDRSSYEQYF. In DNA form, the CDR3 reads TGTGCCAGCAGCAGAGACAGGAGCTCCTACGAGCAGTACTTC.